One sample yielded the 3 T cell receptor beta chains listed below, sequenced in a study of blood T cell repertoires in COVID-19. This table comes from immunoSEQ multiplex PCR, and its TCRdb copy is limited to in-frame clones, with some not included. The data show fewer than 150,000 clones, about 87% seen once. The sequenced material came from peripheral blood. The receptors were gathered from a human donor in a cohort sampled during active COVID-19.

The genes are TRBV9 and TRBJ2-5; 9 bases fit TRBD1. The J segment lost 5 bases and the V segment lost 4 bases, leaving 6 bases of the junction unmatched. CDR3 length: 14 residues. Germline CDR1 is SGDLS and CDR2 is YYNGEE. CDR3 protein: CASSMDRGGETQYF. The CDR3 nucleotides are TGTGCCAGCAGCATGGACAGGGGAGGTGAGACCCAGTACTTC.

V is TRBV7-2 and J is TRBJ1-3; D remains ambiguous. The CDR3 covers 15 residues. V shed 3 bases and J shed 0 bases, with 9 bases lying between them. CDR1 SGHTA and CDR2 FQGNSA come from the germline V gene. The CDR3 sequence is CASSLFPLSGNTIYF. The CDR3 DNA reads TGTGCCAGCAGCTTGTTTCCCCTCTCTGGAAACACCATATATTTT.

This chain links TRBV4-2 with TRBJ1-2; tentative D call: TRBD1 (5 bases). V was clipped by 4 bases and J by 2 bases, with 11 bases between them. The CDR3 runs to 14 residues. Germline CDR1 LGHNA, CDR2 YNFKEQ. The CDR3 protein is CASSPGAANYGYTF. The CDR3 region has the DNA TGTGCCAGCAGCCCTGGGGCAGCCAACTATGGCTACACCTTC.